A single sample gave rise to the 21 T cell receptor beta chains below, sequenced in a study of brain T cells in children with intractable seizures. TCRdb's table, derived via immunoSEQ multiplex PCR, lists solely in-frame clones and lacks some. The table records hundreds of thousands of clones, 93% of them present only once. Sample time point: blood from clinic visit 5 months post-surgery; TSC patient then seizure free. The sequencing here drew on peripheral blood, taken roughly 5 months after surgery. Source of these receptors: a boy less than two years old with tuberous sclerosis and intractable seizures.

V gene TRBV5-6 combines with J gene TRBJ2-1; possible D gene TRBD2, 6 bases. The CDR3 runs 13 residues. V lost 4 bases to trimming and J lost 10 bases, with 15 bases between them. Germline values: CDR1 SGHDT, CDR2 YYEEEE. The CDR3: CASSARDFGEQFF. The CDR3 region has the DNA TGTGCCAGCAGCGCCCGGGACTTCGGCGAGCAGTTCTTC.

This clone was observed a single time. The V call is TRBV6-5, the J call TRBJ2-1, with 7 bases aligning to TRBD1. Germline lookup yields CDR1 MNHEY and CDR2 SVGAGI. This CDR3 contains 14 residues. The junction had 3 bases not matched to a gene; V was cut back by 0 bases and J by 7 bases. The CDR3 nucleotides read TGTGCCAGCAGTTACTCGACAGGGAATAATGAGCAGTTCTTC. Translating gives CASSYSTGNNEQFF.

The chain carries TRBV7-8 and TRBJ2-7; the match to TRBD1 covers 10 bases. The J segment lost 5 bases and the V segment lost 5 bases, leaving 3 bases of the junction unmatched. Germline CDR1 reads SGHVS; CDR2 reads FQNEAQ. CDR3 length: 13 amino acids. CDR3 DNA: TGTGCCAGCAGCATGGGGACAGGGGACGAGCAGTACTTC. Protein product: CASSMGTGDEQYF.

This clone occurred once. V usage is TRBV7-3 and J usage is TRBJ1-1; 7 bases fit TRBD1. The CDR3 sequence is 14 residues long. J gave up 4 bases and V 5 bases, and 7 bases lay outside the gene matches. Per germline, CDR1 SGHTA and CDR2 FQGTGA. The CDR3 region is CASSPSDRSTEAFF. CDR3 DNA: TGTGCCAGCAGCCCCTCGGACAGGAGCACTGAAGCTTTCTTT.

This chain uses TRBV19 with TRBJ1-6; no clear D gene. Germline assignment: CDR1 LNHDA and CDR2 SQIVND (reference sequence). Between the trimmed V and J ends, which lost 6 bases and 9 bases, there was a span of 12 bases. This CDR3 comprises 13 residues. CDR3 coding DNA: TGTGCCAGTAGGAAATTCGAGGGTTCACCCCTCCACTTT. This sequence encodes CASRKFEGSPLHF.

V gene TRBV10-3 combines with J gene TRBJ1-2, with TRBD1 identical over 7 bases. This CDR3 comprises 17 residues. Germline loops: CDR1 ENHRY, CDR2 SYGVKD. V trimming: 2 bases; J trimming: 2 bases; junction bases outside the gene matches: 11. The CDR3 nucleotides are TGTGCCATCAGTGAGCCTGTAAGGGACAGTCCGAACTATGGCTACACCTTC. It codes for CAISEPVRDSPNYGYTF.

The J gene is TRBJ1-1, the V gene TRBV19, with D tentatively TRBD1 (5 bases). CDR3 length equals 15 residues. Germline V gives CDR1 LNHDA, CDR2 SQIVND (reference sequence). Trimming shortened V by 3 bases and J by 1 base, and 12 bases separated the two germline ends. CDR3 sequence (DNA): TGTGCCAGTAGTATTGGGTCTACAGGGAACACTGAAGCTTTCTTT. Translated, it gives CASSIGSTGNTEAFF.

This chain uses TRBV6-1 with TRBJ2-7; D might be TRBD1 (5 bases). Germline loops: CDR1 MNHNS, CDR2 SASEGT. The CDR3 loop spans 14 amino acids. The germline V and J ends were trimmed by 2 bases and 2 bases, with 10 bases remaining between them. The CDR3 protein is CASSEPRATYEQYF. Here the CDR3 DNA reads TGTGCCAGCAGTGAACCCAGGGCCACCTACGAGCAGTACTTC.

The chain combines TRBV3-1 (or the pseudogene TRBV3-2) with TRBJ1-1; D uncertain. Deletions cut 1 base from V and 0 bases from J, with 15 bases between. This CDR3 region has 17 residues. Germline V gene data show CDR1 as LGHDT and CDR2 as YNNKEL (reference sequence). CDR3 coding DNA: TGTGCCAGCAGCCAAGGGGTTATACAGTACATGAACACTGAAGCTTTCTTT. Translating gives CASSQGVIQYMNTEAFF.

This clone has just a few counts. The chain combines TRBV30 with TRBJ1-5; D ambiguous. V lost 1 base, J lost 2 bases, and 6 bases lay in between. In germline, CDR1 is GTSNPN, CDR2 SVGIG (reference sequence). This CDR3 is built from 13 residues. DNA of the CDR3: TGTGCCTGGAGTGGAAGAGGCAATCAGCCCCAGCATTTT. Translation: CAWSGRGNQPQHF.

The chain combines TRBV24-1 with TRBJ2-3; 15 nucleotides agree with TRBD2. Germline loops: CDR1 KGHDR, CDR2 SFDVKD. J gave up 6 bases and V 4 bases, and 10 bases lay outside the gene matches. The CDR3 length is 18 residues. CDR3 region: CATSDPPGLAGGRDTQYF. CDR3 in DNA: TGTGCCACCAGTGACCCACCGGGACTAGCGGGAGGTCGGGATACGCAGTATTTT.

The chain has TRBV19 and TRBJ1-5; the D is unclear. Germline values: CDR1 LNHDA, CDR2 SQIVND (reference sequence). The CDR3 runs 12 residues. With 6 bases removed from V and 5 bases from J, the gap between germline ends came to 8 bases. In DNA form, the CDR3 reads TGTGCCAGTAGCGATTGGTATCAGCCCCAGCATTTT. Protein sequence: CASSDWYQPQHF.

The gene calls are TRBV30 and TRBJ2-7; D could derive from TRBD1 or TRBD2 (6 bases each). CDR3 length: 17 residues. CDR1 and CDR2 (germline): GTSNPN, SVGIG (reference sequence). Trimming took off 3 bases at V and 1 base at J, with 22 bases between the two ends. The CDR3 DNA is TGTGCCTGGAGAGGTTTGGGAGGACAGCCGAAATCCTACGAGCAGTACTTC. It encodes CAWRGLGGQPKSYEQYF.

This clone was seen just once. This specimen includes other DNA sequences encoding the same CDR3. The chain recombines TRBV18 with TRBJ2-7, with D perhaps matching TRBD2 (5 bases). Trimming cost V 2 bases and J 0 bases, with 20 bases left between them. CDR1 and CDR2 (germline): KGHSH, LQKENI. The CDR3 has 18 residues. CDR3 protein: CASSPGRPRKASSYEQYF. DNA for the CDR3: TGTGCCAGCTCACCAGGGAGACCCAGGAAGGCGTCCTCCTACGAGCAGTACTTC. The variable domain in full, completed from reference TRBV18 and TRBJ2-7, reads NAGVMQNPRHLVRRRGQEARLRCSPMKGHSHVYWYRQLPEEGLKFMVYLQKENIIDESGMPKERFSAEFPKEGPSILRIQQVVRGDSAAYFCASSPGRPRKASSYEQYFGPGTRLTVT.

The CDR3 is CASSYVGGVQETQYF. The CDR3 nucleotides are TGTGCCAGCAGTTACGTCGGTGGGGTGCAAGAGACCCAGTACTTC. This chain connects TRBV6-6 to TRBJ2-5; D call uncertain. Between the trimmed V and J ends, which lost 2 bases and 2 bases, there was a span of 12 bases. CDR3 length: 15 residues. Germline V lookup: CDR1 MNHNY, CDR2 SVGAGI (reference sequence).

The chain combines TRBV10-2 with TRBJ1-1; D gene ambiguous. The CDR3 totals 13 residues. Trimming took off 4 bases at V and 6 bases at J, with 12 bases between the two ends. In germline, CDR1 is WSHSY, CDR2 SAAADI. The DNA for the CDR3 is TGCGCCAGCAGTGCACTACATGGGGCTGAAGCTTTCTTT. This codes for CASSALHGAEAFF.

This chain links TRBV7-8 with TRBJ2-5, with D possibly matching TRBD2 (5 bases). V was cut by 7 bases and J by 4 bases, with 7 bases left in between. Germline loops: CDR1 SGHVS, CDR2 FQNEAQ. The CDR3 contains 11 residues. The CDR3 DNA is TGTGCCAGCATGGCGGGAGAGACCCAGTACTTC. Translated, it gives CASMAGETQYF.

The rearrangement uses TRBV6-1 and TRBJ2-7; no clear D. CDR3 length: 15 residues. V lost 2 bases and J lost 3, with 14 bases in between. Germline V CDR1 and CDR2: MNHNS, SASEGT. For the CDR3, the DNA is TGTGCCAGCAGTGAAAGAAGGGAAGGCTTCTACGAGCAGTACTTC. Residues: CASSERREGFYEQYF.

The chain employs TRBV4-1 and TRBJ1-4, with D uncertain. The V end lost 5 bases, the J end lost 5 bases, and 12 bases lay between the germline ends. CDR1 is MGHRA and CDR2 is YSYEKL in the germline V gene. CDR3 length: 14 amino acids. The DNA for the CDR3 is TGCGCCAGCAGCAATGAGACACCCAATGAAAAACTGTTTTTT. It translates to CASSNETPNEKLFF.

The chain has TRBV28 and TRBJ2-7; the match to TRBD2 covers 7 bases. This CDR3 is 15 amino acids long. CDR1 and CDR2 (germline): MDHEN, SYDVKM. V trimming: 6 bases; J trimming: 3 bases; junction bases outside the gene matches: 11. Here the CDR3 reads CASRLGTKDNYEQYF. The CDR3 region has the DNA TGTGCCAGCAGACTCGGGACTAAAGATAACTACGAGCAGTACTTC.

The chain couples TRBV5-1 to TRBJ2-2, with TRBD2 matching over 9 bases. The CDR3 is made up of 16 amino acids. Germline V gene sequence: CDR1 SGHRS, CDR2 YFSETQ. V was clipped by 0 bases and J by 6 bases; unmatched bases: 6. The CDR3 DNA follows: TGCGCCAGCAGCTTGGCTCGCGGGAGGGCCCCCGGGGAGCTGTTTTTT. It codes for CASSLARGRAPGELFF.